This T cell receptor (beta chain) was recorded in a study of cytomegalovirus exposure and HLA in healthy donors. The study sampled nominally healthy donors, though unrecorded immune exposures were likely. Study findings and constraints: A later analysis found common viral pathogens apparently linked to several of the most significant clusters.

The germline CDR1 and CDR2 sequences are MNHEY and SVGAGI. This CDR3 is built from 15 residues. Between the trimmed V and J ends, which lost 2 bases and 7 bases, there was a span of 12 bases. PCR involved 60 Vbeta and 13 Jbeta primers. Repertoires were generated with immunoSEQ multiplex PCR, while TCRdb's copy carries only in-frame clones and drops some. The sample gives more than 90,000 clones, 70% to 85% of which show up once; about 5% is in the top ten. About this clone itself: The antigen is not known. Other DNA sequences of this sample code for an identical CDR3.

The TCR comes from a man in his fifties or sixties in good health and CMV-seropositive. Sequenced: PBMCs. The chain links TRBV6-5 to TRBJ1-6; no clear D gene. This CDR3 reads CASSYDTNSNSPLHF. DNA for the CDR3: TGTGCCAGCAGTTACGACACAAATTCAAATTCACCCCTCCACTTT.